A single sample gave rise to the 2 T cell receptor beta chains below, sequenced in a study of graft-versus-host responses after intestinal transplantation. The time point here: postoperative day 105 after intestinal transplantation (dayNNNN = postoperative day). Processing released intraepithelial and lamina propria lymphocytes from the graft tissue. The assay was immunoSEQ multiplex PCR, and TCRdb's table has in-frame clones only and misses some. The sample consists of some 4,000 clones, approximately 84% of them appearing once. Material: ileum tissue, obtained 105 days after intestinal transplantation. The receptors were gathered from a human patient who received an intestinal transplant, so some T cells may come from the graft donor.

The CDR3 bases are TGTGCCAGCAGCTTAAGGGAATTAGGGACTAGGACCGGGGAGCTGTTTTTT. It yields the protein CASSLRELGTRTGELFF. The J gene is TRBJ2-2, the V gene TRBV7-3, with TRBD2 matching 8 bases. CDR1 is SGHTA and CDR2 is FQGTGA in the germline V gene. The junction had 9 bases not matched to a gene; V was cut back by 1 base and J by 5 bases. This CDR3 region has 17 residues.

The V call is TRBV4-1, the J call TRBJ1-1, with D uncertain. The V gene lost 3 bases and the J gene lost 4 bases, with 15 bases spanning the gap. This CDR3 is built from 15 residues. The V gene's germline CDR1 is MGHRA and CDR2 YSYEKL. The CDR3 protein is CASSHQFRPVTEAFF. The CDR3, as DNA: TGCGCCAGCAGCCATCAGTTCCGCCCGGTCACTGAAGCTTTCTTT.